This TCR beta chain originates from a study of Graves' ophthalmopathy and Graves' hyperthyroidism. Overall study results and limits: Also, most clonotypes expanded in the thyroid above 0.001 frequency appeared in blood.

This clonotype was counted many times. What it binds is not known. The PBMC fraction was derived from 9 to 10 ml of fresh peripheral blood. TCR beta CDR3 amplification used RNA transcripts. In the first round, RT-PCR was carried out with HTBI primers, and a multiplex PCR formed the second round. MiXCR was run by TCRdb on the multiplex PCR reads, yielding one entry per CDR3 protein. This table has 450,000 or so distinct CDR3 sequences, 13% to 15% appearing once. Sequencing used blood. This clonotype originated in a woman aged 25 to 39 with Graves' ophthalmopathy.

The CDR3 sequence is CASSPEQGSSYEQYF. DNA of the CDR3: TGTGCCAGCAGTCCTGAACAGGGGAGCTCCTACGAGCAGTACTTC. The chain carries TRBV2 and TRBJ2-7; 7 bases map to TRBD1. Germline values: CDR1 SNHLY, CDR2 FYNNEI. V lost 5 bases to trimming and J lost 0 bases; unmatched junction nucleotides: 7. CDR3 length equals 15 residues.